This T cell receptor (beta chain) was profiled in a study of blood T cells in healthy people across ages. Study details: About one barcoded beta molecule per two T cells was captured by template switching. Whole-study results and caveats: Diversity estimates drawn from one million T cells were deemed underestimates.

The second PCR ran about 6 to 12 cycles with a sample-barcoded 5' primer and J-beta primers. With 12 random nucleotides, a template-switch adaptor tagged each individual cDNA molecule. Each CDR3 protein gets one entry after TCRdb re-called the 5' RACE reads with MiXCR. Of about 1.8 million distinct CDR3 sequences listed, approximately 50% were seen once; the top ten hold 2.1%. CDR1 is DFQATT and CDR2 is SNEGSKA in the germline V gene (reference sequence). V was clipped by 2 bases and J by 0 bases; unmatched bases: 7. There are 16 residues in the CDR3. Comments on this clonotype: Its antigen is currently unknown.

Specimen: blood. This sequence was found in a woman between 35 and 50 years old in good health. The genes are TRBV20-1 and TRBJ2-7; 10 nucleotides line up with TRBD1. The CDR3 spells CSARPPGQGTSYEQYF. CDR3 DNA sequence: TGCAGTGCTAGACCTCCGGGACAGGGGACCTCCTACGAGCAGTACTTC.